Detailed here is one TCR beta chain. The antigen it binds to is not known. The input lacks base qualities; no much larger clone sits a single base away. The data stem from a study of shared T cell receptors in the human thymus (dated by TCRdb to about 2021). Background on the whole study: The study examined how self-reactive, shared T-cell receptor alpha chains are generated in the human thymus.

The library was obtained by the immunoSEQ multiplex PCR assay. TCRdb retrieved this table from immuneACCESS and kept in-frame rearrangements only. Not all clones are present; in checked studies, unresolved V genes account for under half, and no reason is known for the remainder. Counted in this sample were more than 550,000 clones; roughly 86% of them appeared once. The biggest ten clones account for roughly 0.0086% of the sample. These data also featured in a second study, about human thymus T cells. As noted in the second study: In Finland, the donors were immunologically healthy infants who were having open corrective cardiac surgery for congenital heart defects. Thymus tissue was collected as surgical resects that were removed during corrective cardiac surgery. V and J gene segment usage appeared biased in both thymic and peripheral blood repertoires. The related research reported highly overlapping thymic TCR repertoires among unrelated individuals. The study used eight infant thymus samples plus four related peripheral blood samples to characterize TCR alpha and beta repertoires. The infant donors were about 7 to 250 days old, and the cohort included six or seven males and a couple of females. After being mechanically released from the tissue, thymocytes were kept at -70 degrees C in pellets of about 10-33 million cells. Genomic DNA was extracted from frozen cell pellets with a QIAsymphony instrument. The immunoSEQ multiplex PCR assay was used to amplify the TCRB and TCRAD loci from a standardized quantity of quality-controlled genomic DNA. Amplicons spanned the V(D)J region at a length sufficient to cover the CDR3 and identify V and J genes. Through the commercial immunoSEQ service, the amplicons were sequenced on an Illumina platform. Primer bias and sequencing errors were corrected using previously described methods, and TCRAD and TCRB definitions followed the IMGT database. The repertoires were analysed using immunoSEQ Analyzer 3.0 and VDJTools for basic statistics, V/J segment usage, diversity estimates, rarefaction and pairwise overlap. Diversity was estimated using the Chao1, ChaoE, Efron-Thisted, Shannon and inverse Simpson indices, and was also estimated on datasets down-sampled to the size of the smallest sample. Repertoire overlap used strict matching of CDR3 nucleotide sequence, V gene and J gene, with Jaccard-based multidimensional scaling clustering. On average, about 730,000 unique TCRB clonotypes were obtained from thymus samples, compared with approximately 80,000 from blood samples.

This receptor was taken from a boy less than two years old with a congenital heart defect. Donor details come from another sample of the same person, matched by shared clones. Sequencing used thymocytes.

The DNA sequence follows: TGCAGCGTTGAATTCCTACAAGAGACCCAGTACTTC. Its product reads: CSVEFLQETQYF. The chain was built from TRBV29-1 and TRBJ2-5; the D gene is unclear. Counted from cysteine to phenylalanine, this CDR3 has 12 amino acids. The DNA shown is the 36-base CDR3, in frame from base 1. Via the germline V gene, CDR1 is SQVTM and CDR2 ANQGSEA. Relative to germline, V is 2 bases shorter and J is 2 bases shorter, with 6 bases between their ends.